The 24 T cell receptor beta chains reported below all come from one sample, sequenced in a study of T cell responses to AZD1222 COVID-19 vaccine. Measured with immunoSEQ multiplex PCR; TCRdb has only the in-frame clones, and not every one. Of more than 150,000 clones in the sample, over 90% are singletons; the top ten hold about 1.4%. The sample in question was peripheral blood, obtained 28 days after the second AZD1222 dose. The receptors shown here come from an adult who received the AZD1222 COVID-19 vaccine.

The CDR3: CASSLDIRTGYTF. CDR3 bases: TGTGCCAGCAGCTTAGACATCCGGACTGGCTACACCTTC. V usage is TRBV7-2 and J usage is TRBJ1-2; D remains ambiguous. Between the trimmed V and J ends, which lost 1 base and 7 bases, there was a span of 10 bases. The CDR3 spans 13 residues. Germline V lookup: CDR1 SGHTA, CDR2 FQGNSA.

The CDR3 reads CASSFHPGTGGEKLFF. In nucleotides, the CDR3 is TGCGCCAGCAGCTTTCATCCCGGGACAGGGGGTGAAAAACTGTTTTTT. This sequence joins TRBV5-1 and TRBJ1-4; 11 bases match TRBD1. Germline loops: CDR1 SGHRS, CDR2 YFSETQ. Germline trimming cut 2 bases from V and 7 bases from J; bases unmatched to any gene: 7. The length of the CDR3 is 16 residues.

This rearrangement joins TRBV11-2 to TRBJ2-3; TRBD2 might be the D (6 bases). Germline values: CDR1 SGHAT, CDR2 FQNNGV. This CDR3 region has 15 residues. The V and J ends lost 5 bases and 4 bases respectively, with 16 bases between them. The CDR3 DNA reads TGTGCCAGCAGCCTACTCGGGGGATCCGCAGATACGCAGTATTTT. It encodes CASSLLGGSADTQYF.

The rearrangement uses TRBV6-5 and TRBJ1-4; the match to TRBD1 covers 7 bases. With 8 bases clipped from V and 4 bases from J, the junction kept 4 bases outside the gene matches. Germline V CDR1 and CDR2: MNHEY, SVGAGI. The CDR3 spans 13 residues. In DNA, the CDR3 is TGTGCCAGCCGGGGACAGCTTAATGAAAAACTGTTTTTT. It encodes CASRGQLNEKLFF.

The genes are TRBV6-5 and TRBJ1-1; unclear D gene. Deletions cut 10 bases from V and 7 bases from J, with 13 bases between. Germline V gene data show CDR1 as MNHEY and CDR2 as SVGAGI. The CDR3 runs 11 residues. CDR3 region: CATRPGSEAFF. Here the CDR3 DNA reads TGTGCCACCCGGCCGGGAAGTGAAGCTTTCTTT.

The chain is built from TRBV19 and TRBJ2-7; the D gene is possibly TRBD2 (6 bases). V dropped 3 bases and J dropped 3 bases, with 15 bases sitting between them. CDR3 length: 15 residues. Germline V gene data show CDR1 as LNHDA and CDR2 as SQIVND (reference sequence). Here the CDR3 reads CASSITPGGIYEQYF. In nucleotides, the CDR3 is TGTGCCAGTAGTATCACCCCCGGCGGGATCTACGAGCAGTACTTC.

The rearrangement uses TRBV6-5 and TRBJ2-7, with TRBD1 matching 10 bases. The CDR3 covers 14 residues. Germline CDR1 and CDR2: MNHEY and SVGAGI. V lost 5 bases to trimming and J lost 7 bases; unmatched junction nucleotides: 8. The CDR3 reads CASSPTGGVFEQYF. The CDR3 nucleotides are TGTGCCAGCAGTCCGACAGGGGGCGTTTTTGAGCAGTACTTC.

The CDR3 DNA sequence: TGTGCCAGCAGCGGGAGGGCCGGGGAGACCCAGTACTTC. This encodes CASSGRAGETQYF. The genes are TRBV9 and TRBJ2-5; D may be TRBD2 (6 bases). This CDR3 comprises 13 residues. V dropped 3 bases and J dropped 5 bases, with 11 bases sitting between them. CDR1 and CDR2 from the germline V gene are SGDLS and YYNGEE.

The CDR3 DNA is TGTGCCAGTAGTGGGGGGCCGAACGCCTTCCGAGAGACCCAGTACTTC. Translating it yields CASSGGPNAFRETQYF. This sequence joins TRBV19 and TRBJ2-5; D is perhaps TRBD1 or TRBD2 (6 bases each). V gave up 5 bases and J gave up 4 bases, with 20 bases separating them. CDR1 is LNHDA, CDR2 SQIVND, per germline (reference sequence). The CDR3 is 16 residues long.

This rearrangement joins TRBV7-9 to TRBJ1-2, with D unclear. Trimming cost V 2 bases and J 0 bases, with 16 bases left between them. Germline CDR1 and CDR2: SEHNR and FQNEAQ (reference sequence). The CDR3 sequence is 17 residues long. The chain's CDR3 is CASSLNSRRRANYGYTF. The CDR3 nucleotides read TGTGCCAGCAGCTTAAATTCCCGACGAAGAGCTAACTATGGCTACACCTTC.

V usage is TRBV19 and J usage is TRBJ1-4; 7 bases are a match to TRBD1. The CDR3 consists of 16 residues. V trimming: 3 bases; J trimming: 0 bases; junction bases outside the gene matches: 4. Germline lookup yields CDR1 LNHDA and CDR2 SQIVND (reference sequence). The CDR3 bases are TGTGCCAGTAGTATGGAGACAGGGACAACTAATGAAAAACTGTTTTTT. It specifies CASSMETGTTNEKLFF. The variable domain in full, with the rest retrieved from reference TRBV19 and TRBJ1-4, is DGGITQSPKYLFRKEGQNVTLSCEQNLNHDAMYWYRQDPGQGLRLIYYSQIVNDFQKGDIAEGYSVSREKKESFPLTVTSAQKNPTAFYLCASSMETGTTNEKLFFGSGTQLSVL.

This rearrangement joins TRBV5-6 to TRBJ2-7; 8 bases align to TRBD2. The CDR3 extends over 12 amino acids. The ends lost 7 bases at V and 4 bases at J; junction bases unmatched: 4. The germline V gene has CDR1 SGHDT and CDR2 YYEEEE. The CDR3 protein is CASGPGGYEQYF. The CDR3, as DNA: TGTGCCAGCGGTCCGGGGGGGTACGAGCAGTACTTC.

The chain employs TRBV3-1 (or the pseudogene TRBV3-2) and TRBJ2-5, with TRBD2 matching over 9 bases. The CDR3 loop spans 15 amino acids. Germline values: CDR1 LGHDT, CDR2 YNNKEL (reference sequence). After removal of 8 bases from V and 2 bases from J, the junction contained 9 bases not matched to a gene. CDR3 DNA sequence: TGTGCCAGCGCTATAGCGGGGGTCTATCAAGAGACCCAGTACTTC. Its translation: CASAIAGVYQETQYF.

In its sample, this clone was seen once. The J gene is TRBJ2-1, the V gene TRBV19; D remains unclear. Germline loops: CDR1 LNHDA, CDR2 SQIVND (reference sequence). V lost 3 bases to trimming and J lost 5 bases, with 8 bases between them. The CDR3 runs to 13 residues. In DNA form, the CDR3 reads TGTGCCAGTAGTATTGGAGCCCACAATGAGCAGTTCTTC. It is translated as CASSIGAHNEQFF.

The chain joins TRBV2 to TRBJ1-5, with D maybe TRBD1 (6 bases). CDR1 and CDR2 (germline): SNHLY, FYNNEI. The CDR3 consists of 15 residues. V lost 4 bases and J 1 base, leaving 11 bases between the germline ends. The CDR3 protein is CASSARGLSNQPQHF. The CDR3 DNA reads TGTGCCAGCAGTGCCAGGGGACTAAGCAATCAGCCCCAGCATTTT.

The CDR3 loop is CASKERGQSNEKLFF. CDR3 bases: TGTGCCAGTAAGGAGAGAGGACAGTCTAATGAAAAACTGTTTTTT. V is TRBV19 and J is TRBJ1-4; the D gene is possibly TRBD1 (6 bases). Per germline, CDR1 LNHDA and CDR2 SQIVND (reference sequence). The CDR3 is made up of 15 amino acids. V was cut by 7 bases and J by 3 bases, with 15 bases left in between.

The J gene is TRBJ2-2, the V gene TRBV12-2; the D call of TRBD2 is as the table states it, not checked on the DNA. TRBV12-2 is annotated as a pseudogene. The CDR3 has 16 amino acids. In DNA form, the CDR3 reads TGTGCAAGTCGCTTAGTTGTGGACTTCGACACCGGGGAGCTGTTTTTT. As protein: CASRLVVDFDTGELFF.

The V and J genes are TRBV24-1 and TRBJ2-3; TRBD2 is a possible D gene (6 bases). V was clipped by 3 bases and J by 4 bases, with 13 bases between them. Germline CDR1 and CDR2: KGHDR and SFDVKD. CDR3 length: 15 amino acids. CDR3 DNA: TGTGCCACCAGTGATCCCGGATGGGAGGCAGATACGCAGTATTTT. Translated: CATSDPGWEADTQYF.

The genes are TRBV5-1 and TRBJ2-1; D not certain. Germline CDR1 reads SGHRS; CDR2 reads YFSETQ. The CDR3 is 16 amino acids. V lost 4 bases, J lost 2 bases, and 16 bases lay in between. The CDR3: CASSPQTETAYNEQFF. For the CDR3, the DNA is TGCGCCAGCAGCCCACAAACGGAAACGGCCTACAATGAGCAGTTCTTC. Combining the CDR3 with reference TRBV5-1 and TRBJ2-1 gives the whole variable domain KAGVTQTPRYLIKTRGQQVTLSCSPISGHRSVSWYQQTPGQGLQFLFEYFSETQRNKGNFPGRFSGRQFSNSRSEMNVSTLELGDSALYLCASSPQTETAYNEQFFGPGTRLTVL.

This chain connects TRBV2 to TRBJ2-3, with a tentative D call TRBD2 (5 bases). The CDR3 is made up of 16 amino acids. Trimming pared 4 bases from V and 2 bases from J, leaving 16 bases between. Per germline, CDR1 SNHLY and CDR2 FYNNEI. CDR3 in DNA: TGTGCCAGCAGTGTAATAGCGCTAATTTCCACAGATACGCAGTATTTT. Residues: CASSVIALISTDTQYF.

The rearrangement uses TRBV15 and TRBJ2-3; D is unclear. CDR3 length: 15 amino acids. CDR1 LNHNV and CDR2 YYDKDF come from the germline V gene (reference sequence). Trimming pared 0 bases from V and 4 bases from J, leaving 11 bases between. In nucleotides, the CDR3 is TGTGCCACCAGCAGAGATTTCTCGGTGGCAGATACGCAGTATTTT. Amino acids: CATSRDFSVADTQYF.

V is TRBV5-6 and J is TRBJ2-2, with D uncertain. Germline CDR1 and CDR2: SGHDT and YYEEEE. V lost 4 bases and J 6 bases, leaving 19 bases between the germline ends. The CDR3 is 16 residues long. For the CDR3, the DNA is TGTGCCAGCAGCCCCGGTACTCCCATTCCATCCGGGGAGCTGTTTTTT. This encodes CASSPGTPIPSGELFF.

The chain links TRBV29-1 to TRBJ2-7; D is ambiguous. Trimming pared 4 bases from V and 2 bases from J, leaving 6 bases between. The CDR3 covers 11 residues. The germline CDR1 and CDR2 sequences are SQVTM and ANQGSEA. The CDR3, as DNA: TGCAGCGTTGGGATTCCCTACGAGCAGTACTTC. Protein sequence: CSVGIPYEQYF.

This clone was detected once. V usage is TRBV30 and J usage is TRBJ1-2; 8 bases line up with TRBD1. Germline V gene sequence: CDR1 GTSNPN, CDR2 SVGIG (reference sequence). V dropped 3 bases and J dropped 4; count of bases not matched to a gene: 7. This CDR3 contains 14 residues. CDR3 bases: TGTGCCTGGAGGGACCGGGACAGGAGCTATGGCTACACCTTC. Protein product: CAWRDRDRSYGYTF.